The 28 T cell receptor beta chains given below trace back to one sample, sequenced in a study of CD8 T cells in Susac syndrome. An amount of RNA that ranged from roughly 0.5 to 1 ug was reverse transcribed with random hexamers. MiXCR, applied by TCRdb to the immunoSEQ multiplex PCR reads, yields one record per CDR3 protein. Counted here are 150,000 to 200,000 distinct CDR3 sequences, about 93% occurring once; the ten biggest clones make up around 0.13%. Sequenced: CD4+ T cells from PBMCs. These receptors originate from a human donor in good health.

V and J are TRBV5-1 and TRBJ2-7, with D maybe TRBD1 (6 bases). V dropped 4 bases and J dropped 0 bases, with 14 bases sitting between them. Germline V CDR1 and CDR2: SGHRS, YFSETQ. The CDR3 contains 15 residues. CDR3 sequence: CASSPGQSNSYEQYF. The CDR3 nucleotides are TGCGCCAGCAGCCCCGGACAGTCTAACTCCTACGAGCAGTACTTC.

The chain combines TRBV5-4 with TRBJ1-4; the D is unclear. The V end was cut by 0 bases, the J end by 4 bases, with 7 bases between. Germline V gene sequence: CDR1 SGHNT, CDR2 YYREEE (reference sequence). This CDR3 is built from 14 residues. The CDR3 nucleotides read TGTGCCAGCAGCTTGGCCGGTGATAATGAAAAACTGTTTTTT. This translates into CASSLAGDNEKLFF.

This chain links TRBV19 with TRBJ1-1, with 8 bases lining up with TRBD1. This CDR3 spans 14 amino acids. The germline gives CDR1 LNHDA, CDR2 SQIVND (reference sequence). V shed 3 bases, J shed 1 base, and the junction held 1 base outside the gene matches. The CDR3 coding sequence is TGTGCCAGTAGTATGGGGACAGGGAACACTGAAGCTTTCTTT. Translation: CASSMGTGNTEAFF.

The chain has TRBV29-1 and TRBJ2-3, with D hard to call. The length of the CDR3 is 13 residues. Trimming took off 3 bases at V and 6 bases at J, with 13 bases between the two ends. Germline CDR1 reads SQVTM; CDR2 reads ANQGSEA. The CDR3 reads CSVERQVADTQYF. The CDR3 coding sequence is TGCAGCGTTGAGAGGCAGGTTGCGGATACGCAGTATTTT.

The chain uses TRBV20-1 and TRBJ2-7; D is perhaps TRBD1 or TRBD2 (6 bases each). The CDR3 extends over 14 amino acids. Germline V CDR1 and CDR2: DFQATT, SNEGSKA (reference sequence). V was cut by 5 bases and J by 4 bases, with 18 bases left in between. Written as DNA, the CDR3 is TGCAGTGCTCCCAGGTCGGGGGCGCATTACGAGCAGTACTTC. Translated: CSAPRSGAHYEQYF.

The rearrangement joins TRBV5-4 to TRBJ2-3; TRBD2 aligns across 14 bases. The CDR3 contains 17 residues. Unmatched junction bases numbered 3, after V lost 3 bases and J lost 0 bases. Per germline, CDR1 SGHNT and CDR2 YYREEE (reference sequence). The CDR3 bases are TGTGCCAGCAGCTCCCGACTAGCGGGGGGGAGCACAGATACGCAGTATTTT. It translates to CASSSRLAGGSTDTQYF.

The chain is built from TRBV6-1 and TRBJ2-2; D is tentatively TRBD1 or TRBD2 (5 bases each). The CDR3 sequence is 19 residues long. Per germline, CDR1 MNHNS and CDR2 SASEGT. V lost 7 bases and J lost 3, with 27 bases in between. CDR3 sequence (DNA): TGTGCCAGCACATCACCGGGGCTAGTCCCCACGGACTACACCGGGGAGCTGTTTTTT. Its translation is CASTSPGLVPTDYTGELFF.

The chain combines TRBV9 with TRBJ2-3; D perhaps matches TRBD2 (6 bases). CDR1 SGDLS and CDR2 YYNGEE come from the germline V gene. This CDR3 has 16 amino acids. V was shortened by 0 bases and J by 3 bases, with 14 bases between the two germline ends. The chain's CDR3 is CASSVDEDGGTDTQYF. The CDR3 DNA reads TGTGCCAGCAGCGTAGATGAAGACGGGGGTACAGATACGCAGTATTTT.

The chain has TRBV27 and TRBJ1-3; 9 nucleotides match TRBD1. The CDR3 contains 14 residues. Germline V gene sequence: CDR1 MNHEY, CDR2 SMNVEV (reference sequence). The junction had 2 bases not matched to a gene; V was cut back by 6 bases and J by 2 bases. DNA for the CDR3: TGTGCCAGCAGGCGGGACAGGGCTGGAAACACCATATATTTT. Translated: CASRRDRAGNTIYF.

This chain uses TRBV2 with TRBJ2-5, with D maybe TRBD2 (6 bases). The CDR3 runs 14 residues. With 10 bases removed from V and 3 bases from J, the gap between germline ends came to 18 bases. Germline V lookup: CDR1 SNHLY, CDR2 FYNNEI. This CDR3 is CATSLGLKEETQYF. CDR3 DNA sequence: TGTGCCACCTCGCTGGGACTCAAGGAAGAGACCCAGTACTTC.

V gene TRBV6-1 combines with J gene TRBJ2-2; no definite D call. Between the trimmed V and J ends, which lost 5 bases and 5 bases, there was a span of 18 bases. CDR3 length: 16 residues. Germline V lookup: CDR1 MNHNS, CDR2 SASEGT. CDR3 nucleotide sequence: TGTGCCAGCAGTCCCAGTCCAGCACGAAGGACCGGGGAGCTGTTTTTT. Amino acid sequence: CASSPSPARRTGELFF.

The V and J genes are TRBV29-1 and TRBJ1-1; 8 bases agree with TRBD1. Trimming removed 6 bases from V and 2 bases from J; junction bases left unmatched: 8. This CDR3 has 14 residues. Germline V gene lookup returns CDR1 SQVTM and CDR2 ANQGSEA. CDR3 nucleotide sequence: TGCAGCGTCGGACAGGGAAGGGGTAACACTGAAGCTTTCTTT. It encodes CSVGQGRGNTEAFF.

The rearrangement uses TRBV10-3 and TRBJ1-5; D remains unclear. Germline assignment: CDR1 ENHRY and CDR2 SYGVKD. Trimming removed 0 bases at V and 3 bases at J, with 9 bases between. This CDR3 is built from 15 residues. CDR3 coding DNA: TGTGCCATCAGTGAGTCGGGAGGGTTCAATCAGCCCCAGCATTTT. This gives the protein CAISESGGFNQPQHF.

A single count supports this clonotype. V usage is TRBV3-1 and J usage is TRBJ1-1; D unresolved. The CDR3 length is 14 residues. Germline CDR1 reads LGHDT; CDR2 reads YNNKEL (reference sequence). Deletions cut 3 bases from V and 6 bases from J, with 14 bases between. The CDR3 DNA sequence: TGTGCCAGCAGCCATGGCGGGGTGACCGCTGAAGCTTTCTTT. Translation gives CASSHGGVTAEAFF.

This rearrangement joins TRBV5-6 to TRBJ1-5; D might be TRBD1 (5 bases). The CDR3 has 13 amino acids. CDR1 SGHDT and CDR2 YYEEEE come from the germline V gene. V was shortened by 3 bases and J by 5 bases, with 9 bases between the two germline ends. The CDR3: CASSSDRDQPQHF. CDR3 in DNA: TGTGCCAGCAGCTCAGACAGAGATCAGCCCCAGCATTTT.

This clonotype was recorded only once. The CDR3 region is CASSWIGNTEAFF. In DNA, the CDR3 is TGTGCCAGCAGCTGGATCGGGAACACTGAAGCTTTCTTT. V and J are TRBV6-5 and TRBJ1-1; no clear D. Germline CDR1 MNHEY, CDR2 SVGAGI. V was shortened by 6 bases and J by 1 base, with 9 bases between the two germline ends. The CDR3 has 13 residues.

The chain couples TRBV5-4 to TRBJ1-2; TRBD1 agrees at 7 bases. The V segment lost 2 bases and the J segment 4 bases; nucleotides outside the gene matches: 5. Germline V gene lookup returns CDR1 SGHNT and CDR2 YYREEE (reference sequence). CDR3 length: 14 residues. The CDR3 is CASSLGGRAYGYTF. The CDR3 nucleotides are TGTGCCAGCAGCTTAGGGGGCAGGGCCTATGGCTACACCTTC.

The chain carries TRBV6-1 and TRBJ2-7; D is ambiguous. The CDR3 sequence is 13 residues long. The V end was cut by 11 bases, the J end by 1 base, with 15 bases between. CDR1 is MNHNS, CDR2 SASEGT, per germline. The CDR3 DNA is TGTGCCTCAGCTCGAGCCCCATCCTACGAGCAGTACTTC. Translation gives CASARAPSYEQYF.

The CDR3: CASSQGTKGLDTYEQYF. CDR3 bases: TGTGCCAGCAGCCAAGGGACCAAGGGCCTAGACACCTACGAGCAGTACTTC. The rearrangement uses TRBV4-2 and TRBJ2-7; D not resolved. CDR3 size: 17 residues. V was pared by 1 base and J by 2 bases, with 18 bases between. Germline CDR1 LGHNA, CDR2 YNFKEQ.

This sequence joins TRBV3-1 and TRBJ1-2; TRBD1 might be the D (6 bases). Trimming stripped 5 bases from V and 0 bases from J, with 13 bases between. This CDR3 comprises 15 residues. The V gene's germline CDR1 is LGHDT and CDR2 YNNKEL (reference sequence). CDR3 sequence reads: CASSIRDTTNYGYTF. For the CDR3, the DNA is TGTGCCAGCAGCATCCGGGACACTACTAACTATGGCTACACCTTC.

The chain links TRBV6-5 to TRBJ2-3, with no clear D. The germline V gene encodes CDR1 MNHEY and CDR2 SVGAGI. The ends were cut back, 4 bases at V and 2 bases at J, with 13 bases in the middle. The CDR3 spans 15 residues. CDR3 residues: CASSLVRSPTDTQYF. DNA for the CDR3: TGTGCCAGCAGTTTAGTTAGGTCCCCCACAGATACGCAGTATTTT.

The genes are TRBV10-1 and TRBJ2-3; 9 bases are a match to TRBD2. This CDR3 has 15 amino acids. Trimming took 5 bases from V and 2 from J; bases not matched to a gene: 5. Germline-derived CDR1 and CDR2 are WNHNN and SYGVQD (reference sequence). The CDR3 DNA reads TGCGCCAGCAGTCAGCGGGGGGCCTTCACAGATACGCAGTATTTT. It is translated as CASSQRGAFTDTQYF.

V gene TRBV9 combines with J gene TRBJ1-2; D gene ambiguous. This CDR3 has 15 residues. The germline V and J ends were trimmed by 4 bases and 6 bases, with 19 bases remaining between them. From germline, CDR1 is SGDLS and CDR2 YYNGEE. The chain's CDR3 is CASSSLGEGFNGYTF. CDR3 DNA sequence: TGTGCCAGCAGCTCCCTAGGTGAGGGCTTCAATGGCTACACCTTC.

The genes are TRBV7-3 and TRBJ2-1; 7 bases match TRBD1. Trimming removed 3 bases from V and 6 bases from J; junction bases left unmatched: 8. Germline V gene data show CDR1 as SGHTA and CDR2 as FQGTGA. The CDR3 sequence is 15 residues long. The CDR3 nucleotides are TGTGCCAGCAGCTTGGGTTTGACAGGGCGCAATGAGCAGTTCTTC. This codes for CASSLGLTGRNEQFF.

This clonotype has only a few counts. This rearrangement joins TRBV9 to TRBJ2-7; 11 nucleotides agree with TRBD2. Per the germline V gene, CDR1 is SGDLS and CDR2 is YYNGEE. Unmatched junction bases numbered 2, after V lost 4 bases and J lost 5 bases. The CDR3 is made up of 13 amino acids. The CDR3 DNA follows: TGTGCCAGCAGCCTGGGACTAGCGGACGAGCAGTACTTC. Its protein product is CASSLGLADEQYF. The whole variable domain, filled in from reference TRBV9 and TRBJ2-7, reads DSGVTQTPKHLITATGQRVTLRCSPRSGDLSVYWYQQSLDQGLQFLIQYYNGEERAKGNILERFSAQQFPDLHSELNLSSLELGDSALYFCASSLGLADEQYFGPGTRLTVT.

The J gene is TRBJ2-3, the V gene TRBV6-6; D possibly corresponds to TRBD2 (6 bases). The V gene's germline CDR1 is MNHNY and CDR2 SVGAGI (reference sequence). The length of the CDR3 is 16 residues. Trimming shortened V by 7 bases and J by 0 bases, and 17 bases separated the two germline ends. For the CDR3, the DNA is TGTGCCAGCAAACCCCCAGCGGGCACTAGCACAGATACGCAGTATTTT. Its translation is CASKPPAGTSTDTQYF.

The rearrangement links TRBV27 to TRBJ2-7; the match to TRBD2 covers 9 bases. Unmatched junction bases numbered 5, after V lost 2 bases and J lost 0 bases. The CDR3 length is 16 residues. CDR1 MNHEY and CDR2 SMNVEV come from the germline V gene (reference sequence). The CDR3 loop reads CASSLMVAGDSYEQYF. For the CDR3, the DNA is TGTGCCAGCAGTTTAATGGTAGCGGGGGACTCCTACGAGCAGTACTTC.

V and J are TRBV11-2 and TRBJ1-2, with 7 bases lining up with TRBD1. This CDR3 contains 16 residues. V lost 5 bases, J lost 1 base, and 10 bases stayed unmatched. Germline V CDR1 and CDR2: SGHAT, FQNNGV. This chain's CDR3 is CASSRKTGIDNYGYTF. The CDR3 DNA sequence: TGTGCCAGCAGCCGCAAGACAGGGATCGATAACTATGGCTACACCTTC.